This T cell receptor beta chain was sequenced during a study of T cell responses to AZD1222 COVID-19 vaccine. Findings and limits, study-wide: The study reported that nearly half of spike-specific TCRs target unmutated variant regions. Researchers took repertoire samples only after the peak T cell response had come. Baseline seropositivity characterized only six or seven AZD1222 recipients. Donors, mostly white British, included more females; clonal diversity was possibly underestimated.

This CDR3 region has 11 residues. Trimming removed 5 bases from V and 5 bases from J, with 6 bases in between. Germline loops: CDR1 ENHRY, CDR2 SYGVKD. Note on this clone: Its matching antigen is unknown.

Generated by immunoSEQ multiplex PCR, the TCRdb table keeps only in-frame clones and is missing some. The sample holds around 110,000 clones, roughly nine tenths seen once. J is TRBJ1-1 and V is TRBV10-3; no firm D call. This TCR was sampled from an adult who received the AZD1222 COVID-19 vaccine. Here the sequenced sample was peripheral blood, taken 28 days after the second AZD1222 dose. CDR3 in amino acids: CAISSKTEAFF. In nucleotides, the CDR3 is TGTGCCATCAGTTCGAAGACTGAAGCTTTCTTT.